Listed here are 21 T cell receptor beta chains from one sample, sequenced in a study of shared clonotypes between healthy human individuals. Sequencing used immunoSEQ multiplex PCR; TCRdb keeps in-frame clones, though not all of them. The sample consists of some 2,500,000 clones, roughly 90% of them appearing once. The sequenced material came from naive CD4+ T cells from PBMCs. Noted subset: CD45RA+ positively selected. Source of these receptors: a man between 18 and 35 years old in good health. Some clones in this sample may be carry-over from other donors' samples.

Worth noting for this clone: The sample carries other DNA sequences with the same CDR3. The chain is built from TRBV7-9 and TRBJ1-1; 7 nucleotides agree with TRBD1. The trim removed 6 bases at V and 4 bases at J, leaving 8 bases unmatched. The germline V gene encodes CDR1 SEHNR and CDR2 FQNEAQ (reference sequence). CDR3 length: 14 residues. CDR3 sequence reads: CASSPDRAGTEAFF. The CDR3 DNA follows: TGTGCCAGCAGTCCCGACAGGGCTGGCACTGAAGCTTTCTTT. Variable domain in full (rest from reference TRBV7-9 and TRBJ1-1): DTGVSQNPRHKITKRGQNVTFRCDPISEHNRLYWYRQTLGQGPEFLTYFQNEAQLEKSRLLSDRFSAERPKGSFSTLEIQRTEQGDSAMYLCASSPDRAGTEAFFGQGTRLTVV.

The rearrangement links TRBV4-1 to TRBJ1-1; unclear D gene. Germline V gives CDR1 MGHRA, CDR2 YSYEKL. The CDR3 covers 14 residues. Trimming took off 3 bases at V and 0 bases at J, with 8 bases between the two ends. In DNA, the CDR3 is TGCGCCAGCAGCCATAACAGCATGAACACTGAAGCTTTCTTT. Its protein product is CASSHNSMNTEAFF.

Of note for this clone: Other DNA sequences in this specimen translate into the identical CDR3. This rearrangement joins TRBV28 to TRBJ1-4; 7 bases are shared with TRBD1. CDR3 size: 12 residues. Losses at the gene ends were 6 bases for V and 5 bases for J; bases not matched to a gene: 0. The germline V gene has CDR1 MDHEN and CDR2 SYDVKM. In DNA, the CDR3 is TGTGCCAGCAGGACAGGGAATGAAAAACTGTTTTTT. This translates into CASRTGNEKLFF.

This clone has a single count. The J gene is TRBJ2-1, the V gene TRBV19, with D maybe TRBD1 (6 bases). This CDR3 has 15 residues. Germline V gene lookup returns CDR1 LNHDA and CDR2 SQIVND (reference sequence). V lost 5 bases and J 6 bases, leaving 17 bases between the germline ends. CDR3 in DNA: TGTGCCAGTAGTGATTCGACAGAAGGGGGCAATGAGCAGTTCTTC. It encodes CASSDSTEGGNEQFF.

The CDR3 region has the DNA TGTGCCGCCCACCCCCAGGGCCTCTCTGGAAACACCATATATTTT. Translating gives CAAHPQGLSGNTIYF. The chain combines TRBV6-1 with TRBJ1-3, with D possibly TRBD1 on 5 matching bases. CDR1 is MNHNS, CDR2 SASEGT, per germline. This CDR3 is built from 15 residues. The V and J ends lost 11 bases and 0 bases respectively, with 17 bases between them.

This clone was found once. The chain employs TRBV30 and TRBJ1-2, with D unclear. This CDR3 spans 13 amino acids. CDR1 and CDR2 (germline): GTSNPN, SVGIG (reference sequence). The ends were cut back, 1 base at V and 4 bases at J, with 10 bases in the middle. In DNA form, the CDR3 reads TGTGCCTGGAGTGGGTTTCGGGGCTATGGCTACACCTTC. It codes for CAWSGFRGYGYTF.

The count of this clone is one. The rearrangement links TRBV25-1 to TRBJ2-3; 9 bases fit TRBD2. The CDR3 spans 13 residues. CDR1 is MGHDK and CDR2 is SYGVNS in the germline V gene. Trimming at V came to 7 bases and at J to 3 bases, leaving 2 bases not matched to a gene. The CDR3 here is CASILAGTDTQYF. The DNA of the CDR3 is TGTGCCAGCATCCTAGCGGGAACAGATACGCAGTATTTT.

The chain carries TRBV30 and TRBJ2-1; the D gene is possibly TRBD1 (6 bases). This CDR3 has 12 residues. V lost 0 bases and J 9 bases, leaving 9 bases between the germline ends. Germline V gene data show CDR1 as GTSNPN and CDR2 as SVGIG (reference sequence). CDR3 in amino acids: CAWSVRTVEQFF. CDR3 coding DNA: TGTGCCTGGAGTGTAAGGACAGTTGAGCAGTTCTTC.

The rearrangement joins TRBV10-3 to TRBJ1-2; D not certain. CDR3 size: 15 residues. Trimming shortened V by 3 bases and J by 4 bases, and 15 bases separated the two germline ends. CDR1 and CDR2 from the germline V gene are ENHRY and SYGVKD. The CDR3 DNA is TGTGCCATCAGTGATGGAGCGGCCTCTGGCTATGGCTACACCTTC. Its translation: CAISDGAASGYGYTF.

J is TRBJ1-5 and V is TRBV10-3; a possible D gene is TRBD1 (6 bases). CDR1 is ENHRY and CDR2 is SYGVKD in the germline V gene. Trimming removed 10 bases from V and 5 bases from J, with 18 bases in between. The CDR3 totals 14 residues. In DNA form, the CDR3 reads TGTGCCACCAAAATCCGGGAGGGGGATCAGCCCCAGCATTTT. Translated, it gives CATKIREGDQPQHF.

This rearrangement joins TRBV28 to TRBJ1-4; D call uncertain. The CDR3 consists of 14 residues. V dropped 4 bases and J dropped 0 bases, with 6 bases sitting between them. From germline, CDR1 is MDHEN and CDR2 SYDVKM. The CDR3 sequence: CASSSTTTNEKLFF. The CDR3 nucleotides are TGTGCCAGCAGTTCGACAACAACTAATGAAAAACTGTTTTTT.

V gene TRBV6-1 combines with J gene TRBJ2-1; 7 bases are shared with TRBD1. J gave up 14 bases and V 4 bases, and 11 bases lay outside the gene matches. The length of the CDR3 is 13 residues. CDR1 MNHNS and CDR2 SASEGT come from the germline V gene. The CDR3 sequence is CASSVVRDRVKFF. In DNA, the CDR3 is TGTGCCAGCAGTGTGGTAAGAGACAGGGTAAAGTTCTTC.

This chain links TRBV5-4 with TRBJ1-1; 12 bases match TRBD1. With 4 bases clipped from V and 4 bases from J, the junction kept 8 bases outside the gene matches. Germline CDR1 is SGHNT and CDR2 is YYREEE (reference sequence). The CDR3 is 16 amino acids. Written as DNA, the CDR3 is TGTGCCAGCAGCCCCCGGGACAGGGGGCGGAGCACTGAAGCTTTCTTT. It is translated as CASSPRDRGRSTEAFF.

The chain carries TRBV7-9 and TRBJ1-3, with unresolved D. The V and J ends lost 2 bases and 4 bases respectively, with 18 bases between them. The CDR3 totals 17 residues. CDR1 SEHNR and CDR2 FQNEAQ come from the germline V gene (reference sequence). The DNA of the CDR3 is TGTGCCAGCAGCTTATACACCCCTTCGGGTAGAGGAAACACCATATATTTT. Its protein is CASSLYTPSGRGNTIYF.

In its sample, this clone was seen a few times. The V and J genes are TRBV5-1 and TRBJ2-1; D is unclear. Trimming took 3 bases from V and 4 from J, leaving 5 bases between them. Germline V CDR1 and CDR2: SGHRS, YFSETQ. The CDR3 runs 12 residues. CDR3 DNA sequence: TGCGCCAGCAGCTCGGATTACAATGAGCAGTTCTTC. Translation: CASSSDYNEQFF.

The rearrangement links TRBV5-4 to TRBJ2-3, with a possible D match to TRBD1 (5 bases). V lost 0 bases to trimming and J lost 4 bases, with 12 bases between them. Germline assignment: CDR1 SGHNT and CDR2 YYREEE (reference sequence). CDR3 size: 15 residues. CDR3 region: CASSLDFLGADTQYF. CDR3 bases: TGTGCCAGCAGCTTGGATTTTCTAGGGGCAGATACGCAGTATTTT.

The V gene is TRBV7-2, the J gene TRBJ2-3; D call uncertain. The CDR3 contains 16 residues. In germline, CDR1 is SGHTA, CDR2 FQGNSA. V was pared by 1 base and J by 1 base, with 12 bases between. CDR3: CASSLGISPRTDTQYF. CDR3 bases: TGTGCCAGCAGCTTAGGTATTAGCCCCCGCACAGATACGCAGTATTTT.

The chain carries TRBV27 and TRBJ1-5, with D unresolved. V lost 1 base and J 16 bases, leaving 17 bases between the germline ends. The CDR3 is 13 amino acids. Per the germline V gene, CDR1 is MNHEY and CDR2 is SMNVEV (reference sequence). CDR3 nucleotide sequence: TGTGCCAGCAGTTTATGGCAAAGCAGTGTCCTACATTTT. Encoded protein: CASSLWQSSVLHF.

The rearrangement uses TRBV29-1 and TRBJ2-5; D tentatively reads TRBD1 or TRBD2 (6 bases each). This CDR3 contains 14 residues. V lost 4 bases to trimming and J lost 5 bases, with 17 bases between them. Germline assignment: CDR1 SQVTM and CDR2 ANQGSEA. This CDR3 is CSVVRGGTLETQYF. The CDR3 DNA sequence: TGCAGCGTTGTTCGAGGGGGGACTTTGGAGACCCAGTACTTC. The full variable domain, with the rest looked up from reference TRBV29-1 and TRBJ2-5, is SAVISQKPSRDICQRGTSLTIQCQVDSQVTMMFWYRQQPGQSLTLIATANQGSEATYESGFVIDKFPISRPNLTFSTLTVSNMSPEDSSIYLCSVVRGGTLETQYFGPGTRLLVL.

The chain employs TRBV5-8 and TRBJ2-6, with D perhaps TRBD2 (6 bases). Germline CDR1 and CDR2: SGHTS and YDEGEE. The CDR3 has 14 amino acids. The V and J ends lost 6 bases and 4 bases respectively, with 11 bases between them. CDR3 coding DNA: TGTGCCAGCAATCGGGACTTGGGGGCCAACGTCCTGACTTTC. Translating it yields CASNRDLGANVLTF.

A note on this clone: Other DNA sequences in this sample translate to the same CDR3. The rearrangement joins TRBV18 to TRBJ1-5, with D perhaps TRBD1 (6 bases). Trimming stripped 1 base from V and 2 bases from J, with 9 bases between. The CDR3 is made up of 15 amino acids. The germline V gene has CDR1 KGHSH and CDR2 LQKENI. The CDR3 here is CASSPQPGGNQPQHF. The CDR3 DNA follows: TGTGCCAGCTCACCACAACCAGGGGGCAATCAGCCCCAGCATTTT. Using reference TRBV18 and TRBJ1-5 for the parts outside the CDR3, the full variable domain is NAGVMQNPRHLVRRRGQEARLRCSPMKGHSHVYWYRQLPEEGLKFMVYLQKENIIDESGMPKERFSAEFPKEGPSILRIQQVVRGDSAAYFCASSPQPGGNQPQHFGDGTRLSIL.